These T cell receptor beta chains were read from a single sample in a study of beta chain features in type 1 diabetes. Generated by immunoSEQ multiplex PCR, the TCRdb table keeps only in-frame clones and is missing some. The table includes around 500,000 clones, around 10% detected once. The sequenced material came from naive CD4+ T cells from blood. These receptors all stem from a woman aged 18-35 years in good health. Each CDR3 is given with its conserved first and last residue. D genes are given only for firm matches. Clone size is given for some rows only: seen once, a few or many times, or a class if the clone is expanded.

d_call	clone_size	v_call	j_call	cdr3_aa	cdr3_nt
NA	NA	TRBV5-1	TRBJ2-3	CASSPGQSTDTQYF	TGCGCCAGCAGCCCCGGACAGAGCACAGATACGCAGTATTTT
NA	few	TRBV4-2	TRBJ2-5	CASSQGAADQETQYF	TGTGCCAGCAGCCAAGGGGCGGCTGATCAAGAGACCCAGTACTTC
NA	few	TRBV13	TRBJ2-3	CASSSPSLADTQYF	TGTGCCAGCAGCTCGCCATCACTAGCAGATACGCAGTATTTT
NA	NA	TRBV7-2	TRBJ2-3	CASSLRPRGTQYF	TGTGCCAGCAGCCTCCGGCCGCGGGGTACGCAGTATTTT
NA	few	TRBV18	TRBJ2-7	CASSRARTYEQYF	TGTGCCAGCTCACGGGCCCGTACCTACGAGCAGTACTTC
NA	few	TRBV9	TRBJ2-2	CASSVGHTGELFF	TGTGCCAGCAGCGTAGGGCACACCGGGGAGCTGTTTTTT
NA	NA	TRBV11-3	TRBJ2-7	CASSLGLLGADYEQYF	TGTGCCAGCAGCTTAGGGCTTCTGGGGGCGGACTACGAGCAGTACTTC
NA	NA	TRBV20-1	TRBJ2-3	CSARHRDTQYF	TGCAGTGCGCGACACAGGGATACGCAGTATTTT
NA	few	TRBV7-2	TRBJ1-6	CASSLTVARISSPLHF	TGTGCCAGCAGCTTAACGGTGGCACGCATCAGTTCACCCCTCCACTTT
TRBD1	few	TRBV9	TRBJ2-1	CASSARTGTGFYNEQFF	TGTGCCAGCAGCGCACGAACCGGGACAGGCTTCTACAATGAGCAGTTCTTC
NA	NA	TRBV14	TRBJ2-2	CASSKVRDRLTNTGELFF	TGTGCCAGCAGCAAGGTTCGCGACAGGCTAACGAACACCGGGGAGCTGTTTTTT
TRBD2	NA	TRBV5-1	TRBJ2-3	CASKGLAMGTDTQYF	TGCGCCAGCAAGGGACTAGCGATGGGGACAGATACGCAGTATTTT
NA	few	TRBV29-1	TRBJ1-1	CSVVKNTEAFF	TGCAGCGTTGTGAAGAACACTGAAGCTTTCTTT
NA	few	TRBV30	TRBJ2-7	CAWRRGLVSLGDEQYF	TGTGCCTGGAGGCGGGGGCTCGTTAGTTTGGGTGACGAGCAGTACTTC
NA	NA	TRBV30	TRBJ1-5	CAWSVVGGVQPQHF	TGTGCCTGGAGTGTAGTAGGGGGAGTTCAGCCCCAGCATTTT
TRBD1	NA	TRBV7-2	TRBJ1-2	CASSLATGGYGYTF	TGTGCCAGCAGCTTAGCAACAGGGGGCTATGGCTACACCTTC
NA	NA	TRBV7-2	TRBJ2-7	CASSLTRNEQYF	TGTGCCAGCAGCCTGACTAGGAACGAGCAGTACTTC
NA	NA	TRBV15	TRBJ2-5	CATSRVGQQETQYF	TGTGCCACCAGCAGAGTCGGGCAGCAAGAGACCCAGTACTTC
NA	few	TRBV2	TRBJ2-5	CASNRLRIQETQYF	TGTGCCAGCAACCGACTGAGAATACAAGAGACCCAGTACTTC
NA	few	TRBV9	TRBJ2-7	CASSPQVQNYEQYF	TGTGCCAGCAGCCCTCAGGTACAGAACTACGAGCAGTACTTC
TRBD1	NA	TRBV14	TRBJ1-1	CASSRNNRGEAFF	TGTGCCAGCAGCCGAAATAACAGGGGCGAAGCTTTCTTT
TRBD2	NA	TRBV19	TRBJ2-7	CASSSLGGYEQYF	TGTGCCAGTTCGAGCCTGGGGGGGTACGAGCAGTACTTC
NA	NA	TRBV27	TRBJ1-1	CASSPRAGMTEAFF	TGTGCCAGCAGTCCGCGGGCGGGGATGACTGAAGCTTTCTTT
NA	NA	TRBV2	TRBJ1-1	CASTIRTEAFF	TGTGCCAGCACCATAAGGACTGAAGCTTTCTTT
NA	NA	TRBV6-5	TRBJ2-4	CASSEVAENIQYF	TGTGCCAGCAGTGAAGTAGCTGAAAACATTCAGTACTTC
NA	NA	TRBV28	TRBJ2-2	CASLKGTGELFF	TGTGCCAGCCTAAAGGGTACCGGGGAGCTGTTTTTT
NA	NA	TRBV15	TRBJ2-5	CATSRDGETQYF	TGTGCCACCAGCAGAGATGGAGAGACCCAGTACTTC
TRBD1	few	TRBV7-9	TRBJ2-5	CASSRIITPGQGFEETQYF	TGTGCCAGCAGCCGGATAATAACCCCCGGACAGGGTTTCGAAGAGACCCAGTACTTC
NA	NA	TRBV7-3	TRBJ1-4	CASSLRGQIGEKLFF	TGTGCCAGCAGCTTACGGGGACAAATTGGAGAAAAACTGTTTTTT
TRBD2	NA	TRBV11-2	TRBJ2-3	CASSLGLAGPSSTDTQYF	TGTGCCAGCAGCTTAGGGCTAGCGGGACCCTCTAGCACAGATACGCAGTATTTT
TRBD2	few	TRBV14	TRBJ2-1	CASRKTPKTSGSGTPYNEQFF	TGTGCCAGCAGGAAAACCCCGAAGACTAGCGGGAGCGGTACCCCCTACAATGAGCAGTTCTTC
NA	NA	TRBV25-1	TRBJ2-3	CASRSAGADTDTQYF	TGTGCCAGCAGGTCAGCAGGGGCCGACACAGATACGCAGTATTTT
NA	few	TRBV7-9	TRBJ2-6	CASSPKGGSGANVLTF	TGTGCCAGCAGCCCGAAGGGGGGCTCTGGGGCCAACGTCCTGACTTTC
NA	few	TRBV6-6	TRBJ1-2	CASSYLAPPDYGYTF	TGTGCCAGCAGTTACCTGGCCCCCCCGGACTATGGCTACACCTTC
NA	few	TRBV7-2	TRBJ2-2	CASSLTSATGELFF	TGTGCCAGCAGTCTTACTTCGGCCACCGGGGAGCTGTTTTTT
TRBD2	NA	TRBV7-2	TRBJ2-3	CASSPKSKLTSGKADTQYF	TGTGCCAGCAGCCCAAAATCTAAATTAACTAGCGGGAAGGCAGATACGCAGTATTTT
NA	NA	TRBV2	TRBJ2-3	CASSTVEDTQYF	TGTGCCAGCAGTACTGTGGAAGATACGCAGTATTTT
NA	few	TRBV29-1	TRBJ2-5	CSVVGNRQETQYF	TGCAGCGTTGTCGGGAATCGGCAAGAGACCCAGTACTTC
NA	NA	TRBV10-3	TRBJ1-5	CAISETGSNQPQHF	TGTGCCATCAGTGAGACAGGGAGCAATCAGCCCCAGCATTTT
TRBD1	few	TRBV14	TRBJ1-2	CASSFSLGQGNYGYTF	TGTGCCAGCAGCTTTTCTCTAGGACAGGGCAACTATGGCTACACCTTC
TRBD1	few	TRBV28	TRBJ2-5	CASSGTGFGETQYF	TGTGCCAGCAGCGGGACAGGGTTCGGGGAGACCCAGTACTTC